A selection of T cell receptor beta chains follows, all from one sample in a study of type 1 regulatory T cells. These receptors have no identified antigens. TCRdb independently ran MiXCR on the reads; one entry per CDR3 protein. The sample holds some 71,000 distinct CDR3 sequences; roughly 20% are singletons and the top ten take roughly 8.3%. The sequencing sample was made of cultured type 1 regulatory T (Tr1) cells, either the whole culture or a sorted fraction (not recorded which). These receptors were taken from a human donor in good health. CDR3s include the opening cysteine and the closing phenylalanine or tryptophan. Each record gives: D gene, J gene, clone size, V gene, CDR3 protein, CDR3 DNA. A D gene is named only where the DNA matches it firmly. Rows may omit the clone size; those that give it use once, few, many or a size class.

D gene: -
J gene: TRBJ2-1
clone size: -
V gene: TRBV29-1
CDR3 protein: CSARQSLNEQFF
CDR3 DNA: TGCAGCGCAAGACAGTCACTCAATGAGCAGTTCTTC

D gene: -
J gene: TRBJ2-5
clone size: -
V gene: TRBV7-9
CDR3 protein: CASSLWTDQETQYF
CDR3 DNA: TGTGCCAGCAGCCTATGGACAGACCAAGAGACCCAGTACTTC

D gene: TRBD2
J gene: TRBJ2-1
clone size: -
V gene: TRBV7-3
CDR3 protein: CASSSQPTTSGGGREQFF
CDR3 DNA: TGTGCCAGCAGCTCCCAGCCTACTACTAGCGGGGGGGGGCGAGAGCAGTTCTTC

D gene: -
J gene: TRBJ2-7
clone size: few
V gene: TRBV5-1
CDR3 protein: CASSLDSVLEQYF
CDR3 DNA: TGCGCCAGCAGCTTGGATTCGGTGTTGGAGCAGTACTTC

D gene: -
J gene: TRBJ1-4
clone size: -
V gene: TRBV29-1
CDR3 protein: CSVQGGGEKLFF
CDR3 DNA: TGCAGCGTACAGGGAGGAGGTGAAAAACTGTTTTTT

D gene: -
J gene: TRBJ1-2
clone size: few
V gene: TRBV20-1
CDR3 protein: CSARGIDSGYGYTF
CDR3 DNA: TGCAGTGCTAGGGGGATAGATTCGGGCTATGGCTACACCTTC

D gene: -
J gene: TRBJ1-1
clone size: -
V gene: TRBV9
CDR3 protein: CASSPQPTNTEAFF
CDR3 DNA: TGTGCCAGCAGCCCACAACCTACGAACACTGAAGCTTTCTTT

D gene: -
J gene: TRBJ1-2
clone size: many
V gene: TRBV29-1
CDR3 protein: CSTETGRGYTF
CDR3 DNA: TGCAGCACCGAAACAGGGAGAGGCTACACCTTC

D gene: -
J gene: TRBJ2-2
clone size: few
V gene: TRBV3-1
CDR3 protein: CASSYVNTGELFF
CDR3 DNA: TGTGCCAGCAGCTACGTGAACACCGGGGAGCTGTTTTTT

D gene: TRBD2
J gene: TRBJ2-1
clone size: -
V gene: TRBV7-8
CDR3 protein: CASSLERGAYNEQFF
CDR3 DNA: TGTGCCAGCAGCTTAGAACGGGGGGCCTACAATGAGCAGTTCTTC

D gene: -
J gene: TRBJ2-7
clone size: -
V gene: TRBV20-1
CDR3 protein: CSAPGRRGEQYF
CDR3 DNA: TGCAGTGCACCGGGCCGTAGGGGGGAGCAGTACTTC

D gene: -
J gene: TRBJ1-4
clone size: few
V gene: TRBV18
CDR3 protein: CASSPSAQTPNEKLFF
CDR3 DNA: TGTGCCAGCTCACCATCGGCCCAAACCCCTAATGAAAAACTGTTTTTT

D gene: TRBD1
J gene: TRBJ2-7
clone size: -
V gene: TRBV5-1
CDR3 protein: CASAGGQGAHEQYF
CDR3 DNA: TGCGCCAGCGCCGGCGGGCAGGGGGCTCACGAGCAGTACTTC

D gene: -
J gene: TRBJ2-7
clone size: -
V gene: TRBV2
CDR3 protein: CASSGIFPYEQYF
CDR3 DNA: TGTGCCAGCAGTGGGATATTTCCCTACGAGCAGTACTTC

D gene: TRBD1
J gene: TRBJ1-2
clone size: -
V gene: TRBV20-1
CDR3 protein: CSARHPGGNYGYTF
CDR3 DNA: TGCAGTGCTAGACACCCAGGGGGCAACTATGGCTACACCTTC

D gene: -
J gene: TRBJ1-5
clone size: few
V gene: TRBV3-1
CDR3 protein: CASSQGWDQPQHF
CDR3 DNA: TGTGCCAGCAGCCAAGGGTGGGATCAGCCCCAGCATTTT

D gene: -
J gene: TRBJ1-1
clone size: -
V gene: TRBV30
CDR3 protein: CAWTGVSNTEAFF
CDR3 DNA: TGTGCCTGGACGGGAGTTTCGAACACTGAAGCTTTCTTT

D gene: -
J gene: TRBJ2-2
clone size: few
V gene: TRBV9
CDR3 protein: CASSVTEGKAGELFF
CDR3 DNA: TGTGCCAGCAGCGTTACAGAGGGAAAGGCCGGGGAGCTGTTTTTT

D gene: -
J gene: TRBJ1-6
clone size: few
V gene: TRBV20-1
CDR3 protein: CSANRASMGTLHF
CDR3 DNA: TGCAGTGCCAACCGGGCTTCGATGGGCACCCTCCACTTT

D gene: -
J gene: TRBJ1-1
clone size: few
V gene: TRBV12-3/TRBV12-4
CDR3 protein: CASSLGGGGRKAFF
CDR3 DNA: TGTGCCAGCAGTTTAGGAGGAGGGGGGCGGAAAGCTTTCTTT

D gene: TRBD2
J gene: TRBJ2-7
clone size: few
V gene: TRBV20-1
CDR3 protein: CSAGLVSKQYF
CDR3 DNA: TGCAGTGCTGGACTAGTGTCTAAGCAGTACTTC

D gene: TRBD1
J gene: TRBJ2-7
clone size: many
V gene: TRBV5-1
CDR3 protein: CASSSTGGTHEQYF
CDR3 DNA: TGCGCCAGCAGCTCCACAGGGGGCACCCACGAGCAGTACTTC

D gene: TRBD1
J gene: TRBJ1-1
clone size: -
V gene: TRBV9
CDR3 protein: CASSARDRVNTEAFF
CDR3 DNA: TGTGCCAGCAGCGCGAGGGACAGGGTGAACACTGAAGCTTTCTTT

D gene: -
J gene: TRBJ1-2
clone size: few
V gene: TRBV20-1
CDR3 protein: CSARDLRRGDYGYTF
CDR3 DNA: TGCAGTGCTAGAGACCTTAGAAGGGGCGACTATGGCTACACCTTC

D gene: -
J gene: TRBJ2-3
clone size: -
V gene: TRBV20-1
CDR3 protein: CSARGGGIGSDTQYF
CDR3 DNA: TGCAGTGCTAGGGGTGGCGGGATTGGGTCAGATACGCAGTATTTT

D gene: TRBD1
J gene: TRBJ2-5
clone size: few
V gene: TRBV25-1
CDR3 protein: CASSKGQGVGETQYF
CDR3 DNA: TGTGCCAGCAGCAAGGGACAGGGGGTCGGAGAGACCCAGTACTTC

D gene: TRBD2
J gene: TRBJ2-2
clone size: few
V gene: TRBV3-1
CDR3 protein: CASSPWTSRTGELFF
CDR3 DNA: TGTGCCAGCAGCCCCTGGACTAGTAGGACCGGGGAGCTGTTTTTT

D gene: -
J gene: TRBJ2-7
clone size: -
V gene: TRBV19
CDR3 protein: CASSIGGFGEQYF
CDR3 DNA: TGTGCCAGTAGTATCGGGGGCTTTGGCGAGCAGTACTTC

D gene: -
J gene: TRBJ1-2
clone size: few
V gene: TRBV4-1
CDR3 protein: CASSPSTANYGYTF
CDR3 DNA: TGCGCCAGCAGCCCATCGACAGCTAACTATGGCTACACCTTC

D gene: -
J gene: TRBJ2-3
clone size: medium-sized
V gene: TRBV29-1
CDR3 protein: CSVDRGSDTQYF
CDR3 DNA: TGCAGCGTTGATCGGGGATCAGATACGCAGTATTTT

D gene: -
J gene: TRBJ1-1
clone size: many
V gene: TRBV10-3
CDR3 protein: CAIRAWMNTEAFF
CDR3 DNA: TGTGCCATCAGGGCGTGGATGAACACTGAAGCTTTCTTT

D gene: -
J gene: TRBJ2-3
clone size: -
V gene: TRBV5-8
CDR3 protein: CASSLRASRTDTQYF
CDR3 DNA: TGTGCCAGCAGCTTGCGGGCCAGTCGCACAGATACGCAGTATTTT

D gene: TRBD2
J gene: TRBJ2-3
clone size: few
V gene: TRBV5-1
CDR3 protein: CASSLREGRDTQYF
CDR3 DNA: TGCGCCAGCAGCTTGCGGGAGGGCAGAGATACGCAGTATTTT

D gene: -
J gene: TRBJ2-1
clone size: -
V gene: TRBV20-1
CDR3 protein: CSARVDRSEQFF
CDR3 DNA: TGCAGTGCTAGAGTTGATCGGAGTGAGCAGTTCTTC

D gene: -
J gene: TRBJ1-2
clone size: few
V gene: TRBV10-3
CDR3 protein: CAISDSSNYGYTF
CDR3 DNA: TGTGCCATCAGTGATTCGTCAAACTATGGCTACACCTTC

D gene: TRBD2
J gene: TRBJ2-1
clone size: -
V gene: TRBV19
CDR3 protein: CASSMAGTSLSYNEQFF
CDR3 DNA: TGTGCCAGTAGTATGGCCGGGACTAGTCTCTCCTACAATGAGCAGTTCTTC

D gene: -
J gene: TRBJ2-3
clone size: few
V gene: TRBV5-1
CDR3 protein: CASSLGPEDTQYF
CDR3 DNA: TGCGCCAGCAGCTTGGGTCCGGAGGATACGCAGTATTTT

D gene: TRBD1
J gene: TRBJ1-5
clone size: -
V gene: TRBV7-8
CDR3 protein: CASSLETGGRQPQHF
CDR3 DNA: TGTGCCAGCAGCTTAGAAACAGGGGGTCGGCAGCCCCAGCATTTT

D gene: -
J gene: TRBJ2-7
clone size: -
V gene: TRBV6-5
CDR3 protein: CASSYRQTYEQYF
CDR3 DNA: TGTGCCAGCAGTTACAGGCAGACCTACGAGCAGTACTTC

D gene: -
J gene: TRBJ2-2
clone size: -
V gene: TRBV10-3
CDR3 protein: CAISESGRSLNTGELFF
CDR3 DNA: TGTGCCATCAGTGAGTCGGGTAGATCTTTGAACACCGGGGAGCTGTTTTTT